Listed below are T cell receptor beta chains from one sample, sequenced in a study of long-term antiretroviral therapy in people with HIV. The table came from immunoSEQ multiplex PCR; TCRdb's copy has only in-frame clones and leaves some out. The table lists more than 15,000 clones, 70% to 90% of them singletons. The specimen comprised unsorted PBMCs, sampled 0.3 years after starting antiretroviral therapy. The receptors derive from a man younger than 35 with HIV. CDR3s include the opening cysteine and the closing phenylalanine or tryptophan. The D gene is left open where the match is weak. Not all rows give a size; the values are once, few, many and, for expanded clones, a class.

abundance	d_gene	v_gene	j_gene	CDR3aa	CDR3nt
NA	TRBD2	TRBV5-4	TRBJ2-3	CASSWGGGQVTDTQYF	TGTGCCAGCAGCTGGGGGGGTGGGCAAGTCACAGATACGCAGTATTTT
NA	NA	TRBV28	TRBJ2-1	CASSTGATRINEQFF	TGTGCCAGCAGTACCGGGGCTACCCGGATCAATGAGCAGTTCTTC
NA	NA	TRBV4-1	TRBJ1-1	CASSQDRLATEAFF	TGCGCCAGCAGCCAAGATCGACTGGCGACTGAAGCTTTCTTT
NA	TRBD1	TRBV28	TRBJ2-3	CASSPPGQDTDTQYF	TGTGCCAGCAGCCCACCGGGACAGGACACAGATACGCAGTATTTT
NA	NA	TRBV25-1	TRBJ1-5	CASSGNQNQPQHF	TGTGCCAGCAGTGGGAATCAGAATCAGCCCCAGCATTTT
NA	NA	TRBV6-6	TRBJ1-5	CASAPRWGFRNQPQHF	TGTGCCAGCGCCCCACGTTGGGGTTTTCGCAATCAGCCCCAGCATTTT
NA	NA	TRBV7-2	TRBJ1-5	CASSPRGSNQPQHF	TGTGCCAGCAGCCCTAGGGGAAGCAATCAGCCCCAGCATTTT
NA	NA	TRBV7-6	TRBJ2-6	CASSLSIYSGANVLTF	TGTGCCAGCAGCTTATCTATCTATTCTGGGGCCAACGTCCTGACTTTC
NA	NA	TRBV29-1	TRBJ2-2	CSVEIPGRYTGELFF	TGCAGCGTTGAAATCCCGGGCAGATACACCGGGGAGCTGTTTTTT
once	NA	TRBV27	TRBJ1-6	CASRIGQTNSPLHF	TGTGCCAGCAGAATTGGACAGACGAATTCACCCCTCCACTTT
NA	NA	TRBV29-1	TRBJ2-3	CSVRGIPAISTDTQYF	TGCAGCGTACGGGGGATCCCAGCCATTAGCACAGATACGCAGTATTTT
NA	NA	TRBV5-6	TRBJ2-3	CASRVGVTDTQYF	TGTGCCAGCAGAGTGGGTGTGACAGATACGCAGTATTTT
NA	NA	TRBV14	TRBJ2-7	CASSPLMGSQGSYEQYF	TGTGCCAGCAGCCCTCTAATGGGTTCCCAAGGGTCCTACGAGCAGTACTTC
NA	TRBD2	TRBV30	TRBJ2-3	CAWNTGTSGGGDTQYF	TGTGCCTGGAACACCGGGACTAGCGGCGGGGGGGATACGCAGTATTTT
NA	TRBD2	TRBV7-9	TRBJ2-1	CATLAGGYNEQFF	TGTGCCACTCTAGCGGGGGGCTACAATGAGCAGTTCTTC
NA	NA	TRBV10-1	TRBJ2-1	CASSVMVSTEQFF	TGCGCCAGCAGTGTGATGGTTTCGACTGAGCAGTTCTTC
NA	TRBD1	TRBV15	TRBJ1-2	CATSRNLVTGETGYTF	TGTGCCACCAGCAGAAACCTAGTAACAGGGGAGACTGGCTACACCTTC
NA	NA	TRBV4-1	TRBJ1-1	CASSQVQYTEAFF	TGCGCCAGCAGCCAAGTCCAGTACACTGAAGCTTTCTTT
NA	TRBD1	TRBV6-1	TRBJ1-2	CASSHGQGVRGYTF	TGTGCCAGCAGCCACGGCCAGGGGGTAAGAGGCTACACCTTC
NA	NA	TRBV5-6	TRBJ2-2	CASSGGGPNTGELFF	TGTGCCAGCAGCGGCGGGGGCCCGAACACCGGGGAGCTGTTTTTT
NA	NA	TRBV5-5	TRBJ1-2	CASSEGGGRGYTF	TGTGCCAGCAGCGAAGGGGGAGGACGAGGCTACACCTTC
NA	NA	TRBV27	TRBJ2-1	CASIRSRGHNNEQFF	TGTGCCAGCATACGGAGCCGGGGACACAACAATGAGCAGTTCTTC
NA	NA	TRBV5-6	TRBJ1-2	CASSLDRLGSKKTYGYTF	TGTGCCAGCAGCTTGGACAGGCTCGGGTCAAAAAAGACGTATGGCTACACCTTC
few	NA	TRBV19	TRBJ1-1	CASSIDGQYNKAFF	TGTGCCAGTAGTATAGATGGGCAGTACAACAAAGCTTTCTTT
NA	NA	TRBV19	TRBJ2-3	CASRAGDWSDTQYF	TGTGCCAGTAGAGCAGGGGACTGGTCAGATACGCAGTATTTT
NA	NA	TRBV27	TRBJ2-3	CASSLWAVGTDTQYF	TGTGCCAGCAGTTTATGGGCAGTCGGCACAGATACGCAGTATTTT
NA	NA	TRBV7-3	TRBJ2-5	CASSLVGWGTQYF	TGTGCCAGCAGCTTGGTGGGATGGGGGACCCAGTACTTC
NA	NA	TRBV27	TRBJ1-6	CASSWRQYSPLHF	TGTGCCAGCAGTTGGAGACAATATTCACCCCTCCACTTT
NA	NA	TRBV11-3	TRBJ1-1	CASSQSVYTEAFF	TGTGCCAGCAGCCAATCGGTCTACACGGAAGCTTTCTTT
NA	TRBD1	TRBV28	TRBJ1-2	CASFSTGVWGYTF	TGTGCCAGCTTCTCTACAGGGGTGTGGGGCTACACCTTC
NA	NA	TRBV9	TRBJ2-2	CASSVEIGRSGELFF	TGTGCCAGCAGCGTAGAAATAGGCAGGTCCGGGGAGCTGTTTTTT
NA	NA	TRBV7-9	TRBJ1-5	CASSFTNQPQHF	TGTGCCAGCAGCTTTACCAATCAGCCCCAGCATTTT
NA	NA	TRBV11-3	TRBJ2-1	CASSAFNEQFF	TGTGCCAGCAGCGCTTTCAATGAGCAGTTCTTC
once	NA	TRBV5-1	TRBJ1-1	CASSLGPGQPNTEAFF	TGCGCCAGCAGCTTGGGGCCGGGACAACCGAACACTGAAGCTTTCTTT
NA	NA	TRBV6-5	TRBJ1-1	CASSYLVSWTEAFF	TGTGCCAGCAGTTATTTGGTGAGTTGGACTGAAGCTTTCTTT
NA	TRBD1	TRBV5-1	TRBJ1-2	CASIPEEGAIPYGYTF	TGCGCCAGCATACCCGAGGAGGGGGCGATTCCTTATGGCTACACCTTC
once	NA	TRBV4-1	TRBJ1-2	CASSQDGGDYGYTF	TGCGCCAGCAGCCAAGACGGGGGCGACTATGGCTACACCTTC
NA	NA	TRBV18	TRBJ1-5	CASSPKSPGANQPQHF	TGTGCCAGCTCACCAAAATCACCAGGGGCTAATCAGCCCCAGCATTTT
NA	NA	TRBV19	TRBJ1-2	CASSPAFYGYTF	TGTGCCAGTAGTCCCGCCTTTTATGGCTACACCTTC
once	NA	TRBV9	TRBJ1-1	CASSVVPGSLEAFF	TGTGCCAGCAGCGTAGTCCCTGGATCCCTCGAAGCTTTCTTT
NA	TRBD1	TRBV15	TRBJ1-6	CATGTGQGDLSPLHF	TGTGCCACGGGAACGGGACAGGGGGACCTTTCACCCCTCCACTTT
NA	TRBD1	TRBV19	TRBJ1-2	CASSRDRNQYGYTF	TGTGCCAGTAGTAGGGACAGAAACCAATATGGCTACACCTTC
NA	NA	TRBV7-9	TRBJ2-3	CASSLTGSTDTQYF	TGTGCCAGCAGCTTGACGGGGAGCACAGATACGCAGTATTTT
few	TRBD1	TRBV14	TRBJ2-4	CASSSRTGGSRDIQYF	TGTGCCAGCAGCTCCCGGACAGGGGGCTCCAGGGACATTCAGTACTTC
few	NA	TRBV6-5	TRBJ1-5	CASSYRGEPQHF	TGTGCCAGCAGTTACAGGGGGGAGCCCCAGCATTTT
NA	TRBD1	TRBV5-1	TRBJ1-1	CASRNPGQGDTEAFF	TGCGCCAGCAGAAACCCAGGACAGGGGGACACTGAAGCTTTCTTT